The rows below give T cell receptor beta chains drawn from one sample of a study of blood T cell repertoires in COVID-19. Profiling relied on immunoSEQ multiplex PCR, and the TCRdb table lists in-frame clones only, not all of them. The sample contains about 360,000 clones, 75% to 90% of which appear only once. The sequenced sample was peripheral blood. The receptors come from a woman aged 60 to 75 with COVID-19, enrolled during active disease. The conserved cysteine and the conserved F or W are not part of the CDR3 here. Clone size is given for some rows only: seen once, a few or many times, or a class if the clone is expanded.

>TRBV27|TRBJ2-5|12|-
ASSLSAVGRTQY
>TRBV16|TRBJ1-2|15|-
ASSLTSPATGGYGYT
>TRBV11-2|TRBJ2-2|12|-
ASRVGFTTGELF
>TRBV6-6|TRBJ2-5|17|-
ASSLPRNSGGAQWQTQY
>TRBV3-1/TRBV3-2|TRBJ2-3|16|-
ASSQVVERGISTDTQY
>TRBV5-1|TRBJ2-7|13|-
ASSLGGLAGYEQY
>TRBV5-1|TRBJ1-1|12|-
ASSQQGTNTEAF
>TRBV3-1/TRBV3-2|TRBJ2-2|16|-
ASSTGLAGGQVTGELF
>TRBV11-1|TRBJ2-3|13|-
ASSLRGGGTDTQY
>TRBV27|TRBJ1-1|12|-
ASTVTWGRGEAF
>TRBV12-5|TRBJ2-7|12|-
ASGLSDRPYEQY
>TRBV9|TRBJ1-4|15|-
ASSVGWGRNGDEKLF
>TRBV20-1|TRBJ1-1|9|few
SARDNAEAF
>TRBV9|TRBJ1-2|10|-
ASSERTSYDT
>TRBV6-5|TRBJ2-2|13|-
ASSYSQGFTGELF
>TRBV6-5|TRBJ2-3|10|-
ASSWGGDTQY
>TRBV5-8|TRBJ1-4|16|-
ASRDWGGTEYRNEKLF
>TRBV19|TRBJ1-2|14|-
ASSSTGQGMGYGYT
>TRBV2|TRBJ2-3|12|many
ATKSGTPTDTQY
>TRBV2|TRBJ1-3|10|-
ASSVEGNTIY
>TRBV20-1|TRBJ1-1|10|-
SASGGRTEAF
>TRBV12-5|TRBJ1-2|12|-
ASGSWTPNYGYT
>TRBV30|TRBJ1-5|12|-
AWSVKQVNQPQH
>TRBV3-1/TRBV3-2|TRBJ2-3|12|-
ASSVTLSTDTQY
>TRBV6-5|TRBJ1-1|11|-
ASRPNRDTEAF
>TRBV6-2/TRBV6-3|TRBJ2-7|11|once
ASSLDRTYEQY
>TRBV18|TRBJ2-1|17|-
ASSLPGLAGPLSYNEQF
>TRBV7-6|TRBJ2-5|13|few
ASTEASGPQETQY
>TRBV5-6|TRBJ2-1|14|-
ASSSERGGGYNEQF
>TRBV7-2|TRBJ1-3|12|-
ASSAGTSGNTIY
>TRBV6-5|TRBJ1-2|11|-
ASVSAPGYGYT
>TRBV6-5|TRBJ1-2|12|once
ASSSRGARLGYT
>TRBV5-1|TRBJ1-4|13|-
ASSLGTDRHEKLF
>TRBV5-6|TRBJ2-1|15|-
ASSGAMTSGGASEQF
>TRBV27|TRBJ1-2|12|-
ASSFGRQGGGYT
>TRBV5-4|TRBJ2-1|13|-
ASRGSGGSYNEQF
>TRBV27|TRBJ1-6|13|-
ASSLLTGAESPLH
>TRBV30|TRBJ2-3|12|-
AWSVGGFTDTQY
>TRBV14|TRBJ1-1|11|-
ASSQVWNTEAF
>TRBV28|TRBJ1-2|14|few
ASTTAGTGGEDGYT
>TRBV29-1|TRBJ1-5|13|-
SATTGAVGDQPQH
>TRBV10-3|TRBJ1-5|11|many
ATNRDTEEPQH
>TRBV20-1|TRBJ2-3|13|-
SASRAGGATDTQY
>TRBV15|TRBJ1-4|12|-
ATSRGQGSEKLF
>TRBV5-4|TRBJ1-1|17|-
ASSLVVSWDRGRNTEAF
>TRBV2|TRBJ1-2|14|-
ASSEGLDASNYGYT
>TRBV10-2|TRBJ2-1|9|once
ASSESYEQF
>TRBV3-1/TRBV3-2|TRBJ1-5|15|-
ASSREGLSGGDQPQH
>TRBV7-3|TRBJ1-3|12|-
ASSPPPRGYTIY
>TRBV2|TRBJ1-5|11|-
ASRGDSLWPQH
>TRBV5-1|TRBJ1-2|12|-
ASSLLQGDDGYT
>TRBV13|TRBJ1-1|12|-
ASSHGGGVTEAF
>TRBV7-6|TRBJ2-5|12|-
AGGSGLARETQY
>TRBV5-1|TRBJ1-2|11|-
ASSPSTGDGYT
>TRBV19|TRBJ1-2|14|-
ASSPQVTGFGNGYT